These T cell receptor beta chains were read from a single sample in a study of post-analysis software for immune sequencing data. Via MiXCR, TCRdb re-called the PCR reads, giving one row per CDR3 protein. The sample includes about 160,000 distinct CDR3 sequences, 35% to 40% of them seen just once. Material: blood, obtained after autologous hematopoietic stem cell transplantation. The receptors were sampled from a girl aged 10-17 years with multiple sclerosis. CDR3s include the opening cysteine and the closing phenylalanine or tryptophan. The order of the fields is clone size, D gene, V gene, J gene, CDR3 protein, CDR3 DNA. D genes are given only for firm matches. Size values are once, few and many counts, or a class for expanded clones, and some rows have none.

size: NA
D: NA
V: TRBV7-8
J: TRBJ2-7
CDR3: CASSLGTTYEQYF
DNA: TGTGCCAGCAGTTTGGGGACGACCTACGAGCAGTACTTC

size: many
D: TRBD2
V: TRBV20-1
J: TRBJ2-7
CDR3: CSAVAGSSYEQYF
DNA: TGCAGTGCCGTAGCGGGTTCTTCCTACGAGCAGTACTTC

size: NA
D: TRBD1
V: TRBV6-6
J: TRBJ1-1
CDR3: CASRDTGDTEAFF
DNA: TGTGCCAGCAGAGATACAGGGGACACTGAAGCTTTCTTT

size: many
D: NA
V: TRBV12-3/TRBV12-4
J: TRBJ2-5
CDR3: CASKTKRQTQYF
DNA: TGTGCCAGCAAAACAAAGCGGCAGACCCAGTACTTC

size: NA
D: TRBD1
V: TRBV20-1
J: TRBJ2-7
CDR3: CSARVGGTGAYEQYF
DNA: TGCAGTGCTAGAGTCGGCGGGACAGGGGCCTACGAGCAGTACTTC

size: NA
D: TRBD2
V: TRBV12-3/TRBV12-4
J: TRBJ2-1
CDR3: CASRPSGRARNEQFF
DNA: TGTGCCAGCAGGCCCAGCGGGAGGGCCCGGAATGAGCAGTTCTTC

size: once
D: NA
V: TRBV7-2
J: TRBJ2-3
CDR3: CASSFGVADTQYF
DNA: TGTGCCAGCAGCTTCGGAGTGGCAGATACGCAGTATTTT

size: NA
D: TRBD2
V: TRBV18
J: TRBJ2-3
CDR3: CASSSGLRTDTQYF
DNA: TGTGCCAGCTCATCGGGACTACGCACAGATACGCAGTATTTT

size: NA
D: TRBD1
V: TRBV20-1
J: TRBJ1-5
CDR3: CSARADRDSQPQHF
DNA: TGCAGTGCTAGAGCCGACAGGGATAGTCAGCCCCAGCATTTT

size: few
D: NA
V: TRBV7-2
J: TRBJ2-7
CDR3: CASSFGAPTAYEQYF
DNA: TGTGCCAGCAGCTTCGGGGCCCCTACCGCTTACGAGCAGTACTTC

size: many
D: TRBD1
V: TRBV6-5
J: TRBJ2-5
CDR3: CASSSGQAGETQYF
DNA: TGTGCCAGCAGTTCCGGACAGGCTGGGGAGACCCAGTACTTC

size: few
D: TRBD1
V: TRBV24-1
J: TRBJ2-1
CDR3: CATSDWGTGADNEQFF
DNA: TGTGCCACCAGTGATTGGGGGACAGGGGCGGACAATGAGCAGTTCTTC

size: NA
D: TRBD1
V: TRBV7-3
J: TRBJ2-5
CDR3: CASSSSDRAETQYF
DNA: TGTGCCAGCAGCTCCTCGGACAGGGCAGAGACCCAGTACTTC

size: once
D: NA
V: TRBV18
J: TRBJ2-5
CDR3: CASSPRLTETQYF
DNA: TGTGCCAGCTCACCAAGGTTAACAGAGACCCAGTACTTC

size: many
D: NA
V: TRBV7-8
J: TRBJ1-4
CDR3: CASSSRDAQLFF
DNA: TGTGCCAGCAGCTCGCGGGACGCCCAACTGTTTTTT

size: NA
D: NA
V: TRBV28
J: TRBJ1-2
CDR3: CASTRSQGRGGYTF
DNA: TGTGCCAGCACCCGATCCCAGGGGAGGGGTGGCTACACCTTC

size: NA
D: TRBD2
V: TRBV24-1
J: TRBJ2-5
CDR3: CATSDLGTSGNQETQYF
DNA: TGTGCCACCAGTGATTTGGGAACTAGCGGAAACCAAGAGACCCAGTACTTC

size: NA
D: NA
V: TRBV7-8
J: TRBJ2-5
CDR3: CASSSLWPMGETQYF
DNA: TGTGCCAGCAGCTCGCTTTGGCCGATGGGGGAGACCCAGTACTTC

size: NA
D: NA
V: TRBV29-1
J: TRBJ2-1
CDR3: CSVEPTKNRHNEQFF
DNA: TGCAGCGTTGAACCGACTAAGAACCGCCACAATGAGCAGTTCTTC

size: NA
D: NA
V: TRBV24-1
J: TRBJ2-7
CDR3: CATSDPGTPSDEQYF
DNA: TGTGCCACCAGTGATCCCGGGACACCCTCGGACGAGCAGTACTTC